This T cell receptor (beta chain) was identified in a study of shared T cell receptors in the human thymus. The repertoire was sequenced with immunoSEQ multiplex PCR; TCRdb's copy has only in-frame clones and lacks some. The sample shows over 450,000 clones, 75% to 80% of them seen only once. These data were likewise used in another study, on human thymus T cells. From that report: Resections obtained during corrective heart surgery supplied the thymus tissue. Thymic and blood repertoires seemed to show skewed V and J gene use.

The sequenced material came from thymocytes. This receptor was obtained from a boy in the first two years of life with a congenital heart defect.

CDR3 sequence reads: CATRQSGWEGYTF. The CDR3 DNA reads TGTGCCACCAGACAGTCGGGTTGGGAGGGCTACACCTTC. The chain uses TRBV15 and TRBJ1-2; D ambiguous. CDR1 and CDR2 (germline): LNHNV, YYDKDF (reference sequence). Deletions cut 6 bases from V and 8 bases from J, with 16 bases between. The CDR3 extends over 13 amino acids.